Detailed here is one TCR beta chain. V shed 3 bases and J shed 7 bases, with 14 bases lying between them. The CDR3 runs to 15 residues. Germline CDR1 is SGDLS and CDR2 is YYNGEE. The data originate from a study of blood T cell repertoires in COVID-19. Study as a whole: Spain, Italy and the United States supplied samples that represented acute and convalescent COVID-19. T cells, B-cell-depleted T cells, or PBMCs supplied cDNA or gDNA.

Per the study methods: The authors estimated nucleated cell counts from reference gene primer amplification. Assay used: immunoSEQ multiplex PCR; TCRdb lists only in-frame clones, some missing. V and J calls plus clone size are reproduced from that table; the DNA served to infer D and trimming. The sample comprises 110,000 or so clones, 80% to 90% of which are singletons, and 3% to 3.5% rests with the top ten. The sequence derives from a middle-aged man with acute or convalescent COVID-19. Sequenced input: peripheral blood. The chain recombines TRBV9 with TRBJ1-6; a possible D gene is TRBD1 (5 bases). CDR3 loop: CASSAESRGNSPLHF. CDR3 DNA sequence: TGTGCCAGCAGCGCCGAGTCCCGGGGGAATTCACCCCTCCACTTT.